This T cell receptor (beta chain) originates from a study of tumor-infiltrating lymphocytes in oesophageal squamous cell carcinoma. V lost 5 bases to trimming and J lost 2 bases, with 7 bases between them. Germline CDR1 reads MDHEN; CDR2 reads SYDVKM. This CDR3 is built from 14 residues. TCRdb recomputed calls from the PCR reads with MiXCR, one row per CDR3 protein. The data show more than 9,000 distinct CDR3 sequences, roughly half seen once. The TCR comes from a male donor with esophageal squamous cell carcinoma. The chain couples TRBV28 to TRBJ2-6, with unresolved D. Source material: esophageal tumor tissue. CDR3 sequence reads: CASSIVAGANVLTF. CDR3 coding DNA: TGTGCCAGCAGTATAGTGGCTGGGGCCAACGTCCTGACTTTC.